This T cell receptor (beta chain) is from a study of ipilimumab plus nivolumab after autologous stem cell transplantation. Looking at the study overall: Typical patient got roughly 5 ipilimumab doses and 7 or 8 nivolumab doses (median). The DLBCL cohort had primary refractory and relapsed disease, with 18-month progression-free survival of roughly 86% and 30%.

TCRdb's table, derived via immunoSEQ multiplex PCR, lists solely in-frame clones and lacks some. This sample yields over 80,000 clones, of which approximately 86% are seen a single time; around 2% belongs to the top ten. Checkpoint therapy with ipilimumab 1 mg/kg began 14 to 28 days after transplant. Patients received nivolumab 3 mg/kg at weeks 1, 4, 7, 10, then fortnightly to week 26. The origin of this receptor is a male donor with diffuse large B-cell lymphoma. Sequences were derived from PBMCs, sampled in a trial of ipilimumab plus nivolumab as post-transplant consolidation.

This chain's CDR3 is CASSPRTGGYYEQYF. CDR3 nucleotides: TGTGCCAGCAGCCCCCGGACAGGGGGCTACTACGAGCAGTACTTC. The V call is TRBV7-6, the J call TRBJ2-7; TRBD1 matches at 11 bases. Germline lookup yields CDR1 SGHVS and CDR2 FNYEAQ. The CDR3 has 15 residues. Germline trimming cut 5 bases from V and 3 bases from J; bases unmatched to any gene: 6.